The present T cell receptor (beta chain) was sequenced within a study of regulatory T cells in long-lasting Graves disease. Study at large: Treatment with antithyroid drugs for over 5 years, together with positive TSH receptor antibodies, meant persistent Graves' disease.

Both iRepertoire HTBI primers and Arm-PCR of CDR3 regions were used to build the TCR beta libraries. Each CDR3 protein is one row after TCRdb ran MiXCR on the multiplex PCR reads. The sample holds a few hundred thousand distinct CDR3 sequences, less than 30% seen once. This sample's time point: persistent/refractory GD, antithyroid drugs over 5 years with positive TRAb. The TCR library was made from RNA that had been extracted from PBMCs in TRIzol. This specimen was peripheral blood mononuclear cells (PBMCs), taken when the disease was refractory, from a patient treated with antithyroid drugs. The clonotype was recovered from a woman aged 40 to 55 with Graves disease.

The chain's CDR3 is CASSPPVGSGHEQYF. The CDR3 region has the DNA TGTGCCAGCAGCCCGCCGGTAGGGAGCGGCCACGAGCAGTACTTC. The V gene is TRBV5-4, the J gene TRBJ2-7; a possible D gene is TRBD2 (5 bases). V was trimmed by 4 bases and J by 5 bases, leaving 19 bases between them. The CDR3 totals 15 residues. Germline V gene data show CDR1 as SGHNT and CDR2 as YYREEE (reference sequence).